Presented here are 23 T cell receptor beta chains from one specimen sequenced in a study of vaccination and CD4 T cells after COVID-19. Their recognized antigens are unknown. Treatment indicated: 10-day PBMC culture with coronavirus spike peptide pools or control peptides (ViraFEST assay). At the Johns Hopkins FTIC core, DNA taken from cultured CD4+ T cells was sequenced by way of the Oncomine TCR Beta short-read assay. TCRdb re-analysed the PCR reads in MiXCR, keeping a single row per CDR3 protein. The sample holds about 9,100 distinct CDR3 sequences, just under 65% seen once. The source material was CD4+ T cells from blood, cultured in vitro. The receptors originated from a human donor who had recovered from COVID-19.

This clonotype was seen a handful of times. The rearrangement uses TRBV7-6 and TRBJ2-1; 7 bases fit TRBD1. Germline trimming cut 1 base from V and 2 bases from J; bases unmatched to any gene: 2. CDR1 SGHVS and CDR2 FNYEAQ come from the germline V gene. CDR3 length: 15 residues. CDR3 coding DNA: TGTGCCAGCAGCTTAGGACAGGGTACCTACAATGAGCAGTTCTTC. Translated, it gives CASSLGQGTYNEQFF.

J is TRBJ1-3 and V is TRBV10-1; 7 nucleotides match TRBD1. Germline V CDR1 and CDR2: WNHNN, SYGVQD (reference sequence). This CDR3 region has 16 residues. V was clipped by 6 bases and J by 1 base; unmatched bases: 9. The CDR3 nucleotides are TGCGCCAGCAGGTTAGGGGACAGTCCTTCTGGAAACACCATATATTTT. Translated, it gives CASRLGDSPSGNTIYF.

This rearrangement joins TRBV10-3 to TRBJ2-2; 8 nucleotides align to TRBD1. Germline CDR1 and CDR2: ENHRY and SYGVKD. CDR3 length: 13 amino acids. The J segment lost 5 bases and the V segment lost 8 bases, leaving 4 bases of the junction unmatched. CDR3 in amino acids: CAIGTGGTGELFF. CDR3 DNA sequence: TGTGCCATCGGGACAGGAGGGACCGGGGAGCTGTTTTTT.

The V gene is TRBV20-1, the J gene TRBJ1-3; a possible D gene is TRBD1 (5 bases). The length of the CDR3 is 11 residues. V gave up 3 bases and J gave up 14 bases, with 14 bases separating them. Germline loops: CDR1 DFQATT, CDR2 SNEGSKA (reference sequence). CDR3 coding DNA: TGCAGTGCTAGTGACAGTGGAGGCGTATATTTT. Translation gives CSASDSGGVYF.

V is TRBV6-1 and J is TRBJ1-5; D might be TRBD1 (6 bases). Germline V lookup: CDR1 MNHNS, CDR2 SASEGT. This CDR3 comprises 13 residues. Trimming took off 10 bases at V and 3 bases at J, with 13 bases between the two ends. In DNA form, the CDR3 reads TGTGCCACCACAAACAGGGCCAATCAGCCCCAGCATTTT. It translates to CATTNRANQPQHF.

The genes are TRBV6-1 and TRBJ1-6; 8 positions match TRBD1. Trimming removed 7 bases from V and 7 bases from J; junction bases left unmatched: 9. The V gene's germline CDR1 is MNHNS and CDR2 SASEGT. The CDR3 is made up of 15 amino acids. The CDR3, as DNA: TGTGCCAGCAAGTCAAGCACAGGGGGGAATTCACCCCTCCACTTT. It codes for CASKSSTGGNSPLHF.

The rearrangement links TRBV6-1 to TRBJ2-2; 8 bases line up with TRBD1. The J segment lost 6 bases and the V segment lost 6 bases, leaving 6 bases of the junction unmatched. Germline lookup yields CDR1 MNHNS and CDR2 SASEGT. CDR3 length: 14 amino acids. CDR3 coding DNA: TGTGCCAGCAGGGACAGGGATCCTCCCGGGGAGCTGTTTTTT. Amino acids: CASRDRDPPGELFF.

The V and J genes are TRBV10-3 and TRBJ1-1, with D perhaps matching TRBD1 (5 bases). The CDR3 loop spans 13 amino acids. Looked up from germline, CDR1 is ENHRY and CDR2 is SYGVKD. Between the trimmed V and J ends, which lost 11 bases and 5 bases, there was a span of 18 bases. For the CDR3, the DNA is TGTGCCCCTCGTGGGGGGGAAGGGACTGAAGCTTTCTTT. Residues: CAPRGGEGTEAFF.

The gene calls are TRBV2 and TRBJ2-7, with D possibly being TRBD1 (6 bases). The germline V gene encodes CDR1 SNHLY and CDR2 FYNNEI. V was clipped by 6 bases and J by 5 bases, with 14 bases between them. The CDR3 is 13 amino acids. CDR3 amino acids: CASRAQGTDEQYF. The CDR3 DNA follows: TGTGCCAGCAGGGCACAGGGTACCGACGAGCAGTACTTC.

The rearrangement joins TRBV6-1 to TRBJ2-3; D might be TRBD2 (6 bases). Germline assignment: CDR1 MNHNS and CDR2 SASEGT. This CDR3 has 13 residues. V was pared by 3 bases and J by 2 bases, with 6 bases between. DNA of the CDR3: TGTGCCAGCAGTGAGGACTACACAGATACGCAGTATTTT. The encoded protein is CASSEDYTDTQYF.

The chain joins TRBV5-4 to TRBJ1-5, with D unresolved. CDR3 length: 14 amino acids. The ends were cut back, 4 bases at V and 5 bases at J, with 13 bases in the middle. In germline, CDR1 is SGHNT, CDR2 YYREEE (reference sequence). The CDR3 spells CASSRGPEDQPQHF. DNA for the CDR3: TGTGCCAGCAGCCGTGGCCCAGAGGATCAGCCCCAGCATTTT. Using reference TRBV5-4 and TRBJ1-5 for the parts outside the CDR3, the full variable domain is ETGVTQSPTHLIKTRGQQVTLRCSSQSGHNTVSWYQQALGQGPQFIFQYYREEENGRGNFPPRFSGLQFPNYSSELNVNALELDDSALYLCASSRGPEDQPQHFGDGTRLSIL.

The chain couples TRBV27 to TRBJ1-5, with TRBD1 as a possible D gene (6 bases). Germline lookup yields CDR1 MNHEY and CDR2 SMNVEV (reference sequence). V lost 6 bases and J lost 2, with 14 bases in between. This CDR3 is 15 amino acids long. The CDR3 protein is CASSLQGWGNQPQHF. The CDR3 DNA sequence: TGTGCCAGCAGCTTACAGGGTTGGGGCAATCAGCCCCAGCATTTT.

The rearrangement links TRBV20-1 to TRBJ2-1; 11 bases fit TRBD2. With V trimmed by 1 base and J by 8 bases, 7 bases remained unmatched. Looked up from germline, CDR1 is DFQATT and CDR2 is SNEGSKA (reference sequence). The CDR3 extends over 15 amino acids. The CDR3 DNA follows: TGCAGTGCTAGAGCCCCGACTAGCGGGATGGATGAGCAGTTCTTC. It yields the protein CSARAPTSGMDEQFF.

This chain joins TRBV24-1 and TRBJ2-5; 9 nucleotides agree with TRBD1. From germline, CDR1 is KGHDR and CDR2 SFDVKD. The ends lost 1 base at V and 5 bases at J; junction bases unmatched: 7. The CDR3 runs to 16 residues. This chain's CDR3 is CATSDLTGGVRETQYF. The CDR3, as DNA: TGTGCCACCAGTGATTTAACAGGGGGCGTACGGGAGACCCAGTACTTC.

The CDR3 DNA follows: TGTGCCAGCAGTTACGTTCAGGGGGCGGGCTATGGCTACACCTTC. This translates into CASSYVQGAGYGYTF. The chain links TRBV6-5 to TRBJ1-2; 8 bases line up with TRBD1. The CDR3 contains 15 residues. V was clipped by 2 bases and J by 4 bases; unmatched bases: 6. Germline CDR1 reads MNHEY; CDR2 reads SVGAGI.

The V and J genes are TRBV5-1 and TRBJ2-3; a weak D match, TRBD1 (6 bases). This CDR3 region has 12 residues. Between the trimmed V and J ends, which lost 0 bases and 8 bases, there was a span of 7 bases. Germline CDR1 and CDR2: SGHRS and YFSETQ. The CDR3 DNA reads TGCGCCAGCAGCTTGGAGGGGGTTACGCAGTATTTT. As protein: CASSLEGVTQYF. Based on the CDR3 plus reference TRBV5-1 and TRBJ2-3, the full variable domain is KAGVTQTPRYLIKTRGQQVTLSCSPISGHRSVSWYQQTPGQGLQFLFEYFSETQRNKGNFPGRFSGRQFSNSRSEMNVSTLELGDSALYLCASSLEGVTQYFGPGTRLTVL.

The chain's CDR3 is CAWSLPTGGNYGYTF. As DNA, the CDR3 is TGTGCCTGGAGTCTTCCGACAGGGGGCAACTATGGCTACACCTTC. This chain links TRBV30 with TRBJ1-2; 10 bases fit TRBD1. This CDR3 comprises 15 residues. V lost 2 bases and J lost 2; bases outside the gene matches: 5. The germline gives CDR1 GTSNPN, CDR2 SVGIG (reference sequence).

The chain uses TRBV7-2 and TRBJ1-5; TRBD1 is a possible D gene (5 bases). This CDR3 comprises 14 residues. V shed 0 bases and J shed 4 bases, with 7 bases lying between them. Looked up from germline, CDR1 is SGHTA and CDR2 is FQGNSA. DNA of the CDR3: TGTGCCAGCAGCTTAGCGGAGGGGAATCAGCCCCAGCATTTT. It encodes CASSLAEGNQPQHF.

This clonotype was detected only once. The chain recombines TRBV20-1 with TRBJ1-1; D may be TRBD1 (6 bases). Germline V CDR1 and CDR2: DFQATT, SNEGSKA (reference sequence). This CDR3 has 14 residues. V lost 3 bases and J lost 0, with 11 bases in between. The chain's CDR3 is CSAREDSLNTEAFF. The CDR3 bases are TGCAGTGCTAGGGAGGACAGTTTGAACACTGAAGCTTTCTTT.

The chain recombines TRBV24-1 with TRBJ2-5, with D perhaps assigned TRBD1 or TRBD2 (5 bases each). Per germline, CDR1 KGHDR and CDR2 SFDVKD. This CDR3 is 13 amino acids long. Trimming shortened V by 5 bases and J by 5 bases, and 11 bases separated the two germline ends. CDR3 region: CATSGGAGETQYF. The CDR3 coding sequence is TGTGCCACCAGTGGAGGGGCCGGTGAGACCCAGTACTTC.

This clonotype occurred a few times. The chain combines TRBV20-1 with TRBJ2-5; D possibly matches TRBD1 or TRBD2 (6 bases each). The length of the CDR3 is 17 residues. Germline V CDR1 and CDR2: DFQATT, SNEGSKA (reference sequence). V lost 4 bases, J lost 5 bases, and 26 bases lay in between. CDR3 in amino acids: CSATTPRAGQQRETQYF. The CDR3 nucleotides read TGCAGTGCTACCACGCCGCGGGCGGGACAACAAAGGGAGACCCAGTACTTC.

This clonotype was seen just once. The V gene is TRBV20-1, the J gene TRBJ2-4; D tentatively fits TRBD1 or TRBD2 (5 bases each). This CDR3 contains 14 residues. The V gene lost 6 bases and the J gene lost 0 bases, with 12 bases spanning the gap. Germline CDR1 is DFQATT and CDR2 is SNEGSKA (reference sequence). CDR3 sequence: CSAYPGLAKNIQYF. The CDR3 DNA follows: TGCAGTGCGTACCCGGGGCTAGCCAAAAACATTCAGTACTTC.

This clonotype is hyperexpanded (1% or more) in the sample. The rearrangement joins TRBV7-2 to TRBJ2-2, with D possibly TRBD2 on 6 matching bases. The CDR3 loop spans 17 amino acids. Germline assignment: CDR1 SGHTA and CDR2 FQGNSA. Deletions cut 0 bases from V and 0 bases from J, with 11 bases between. The chain's CDR3 is CASSLAGLAPNTGELFF. The CDR3 bases are TGTGCCAGCAGCTTAGCTGGGCTAGCGCCGAACACCGGGGAGCTGTTTTTT.